A single sample gave rise to the 9 T cell receptor beta chains below, sequenced in a study of T cell changes during pregnancy in multiple sclerosis. Clones were sequenced by immunoSEQ multiplex PCR, and TCRdb holds only the in-frame ones, with some missing. This sample has fewer than 110,000 clones; around 92% occur once, and the top ten carry around 0.8%. This specimen was peripheral blood, taken in the third trimester of pregnancy. The source is a female donor in good health, enrolled as a control in a pregnancy study.

This chain links TRBV5-6 with TRBJ1-1, with TRBD1 identical over 8 bases. This CDR3 has 15 residues. CDR1 SGHDT and CDR2 YYEEEE come from the germline V gene. Trimming cost V 0 bases and J 0 bases; bases outside gene matches: 1. The CDR3 DNA sequence: TGTGCCAGCAGCTTGGGGACAGGGATGAACACTGAAGCTTTCTTT. This sequence encodes CASSLGTGMNTEAFF.

This chain links TRBV6-5 with TRBJ2-5, with unresolved D. Germline CDR1 reads MNHEY; CDR2 reads SVGAGI. With 0 bases removed from V and 4 bases from J, the gap between germline ends came to 9 bases. This CDR3 region has 14 residues. This CDR3 reads CASSYSSSVETQYF. Written as DNA, the CDR3 is TGTGCCAGCAGTTACTCGAGTTCGGTAGAGACCCAGTACTTC.

The CDR3 is CASAGTQPWYNSPLHF. CDR3 DNA: TGTGCCAGCGCCGGGACACAACCATGGTATAATTCACCCCTCCACTTT. The rearrangement uses TRBV2 and TRBJ1-6; D may be TRBD1 (6 bases). The V end was cut by 8 bases, the J end by 4 bases, with 18 bases between. CDR1 is SNHLY and CDR2 is FYNNEI in the germline V gene. CDR3 length equals 16 residues.

The chain joins TRBV5-5 to TRBJ1-5; 8 nucleotides line up with TRBD1. V lost 2 bases and J lost 7; bases outside the gene matches: 5. CDR1 and CDR2 (germline): SGHKS, YYEKEE (reference sequence). This CDR3 is 14 amino acids long. The CDR3 region is CASSLTGGRQPQHF. In DNA form, the CDR3 reads TGTGCCAGCAGCTTAACAGGGGGTAGGCAGCCCCAGCATTTT.

V gene TRBV14 combines with J gene TRBJ1-1; D gene unclear. Germline V lookup: CDR1 SGHDN, CDR2 FVKESK. Trimming left V 4 bases short and J 1 base short, with 7 bases between. The CDR3 covers 13 residues. The CDR3 sequence: CASSRNKNTEAFF. The CDR3 region has the DNA TGTGCCAGCAGCCGAAACAAGAACACTGAAGCTTTCTTT.

This chain connects TRBV7-3 to TRBJ1-1, with 7 bases fitting TRBD1. The CDR3 has 13 residues. V was clipped by 5 bases and J by 4 bases; unmatched bases: 4. Germline CDR1 SGHTA, CDR2 FQGTGA. The DNA of the CDR3 is TGTGCCAGCAGCCTACAGGGGAGCACTGAAGCTTTCTTT. Protein product: CASSLQGSTEAFF.

This chain links TRBV7-2 with TRBJ1-1, with 9 bases fitting TRBD1. Germline assignment: CDR1 SGHTA and CDR2 FQGNSA. The J segment lost 4 bases and the V segment lost 5 bases, leaving 8 bases of the junction unmatched. The CDR3 loop spans 15 amino acids. DNA of the CDR3: TGTGCCAGCAGCGTAAGTCACAGGGGGCCCACTGAAGCTTTCTTT. This codes for CASSVSHRGPTEAFF. The full variable domain, completed using reference TRBV7-2 and TRBJ1-1, is GAGVSQSPSNKVTEKGKDVELRCDPISGHTALYWYRQSLGQGLEFLIYFQGNSAPDKSGLPSDRFSAERTGGSVSTLTIQRTQQEDSAVYLCASSVSHRGPTEAFFGQGTRLTVV.

This chain uses TRBV11-2 with TRBJ1-4, with 8 nucleotides matching TRBD1. CDR3 length: 15 residues. Trimming took 5 bases from V and 4 from J; bases not matched to a gene: 6. Germline V lookup: CDR1 SGHAT, CDR2 FQNNGV. CDR3 coding DNA: TGTGCCAGCAGCCCCGCAGGGGGCGGTAATGAAAAACTGTTTTTT. As protein: CASSPAGGGNEKLFF.

V and J are TRBV2 and TRBJ1-2; 10 bases match TRBD1. The CDR3 consists of 14 residues. After removal of 10 bases from V and 6 bases from J, the junction contained 11 bases not matched to a gene. CDR1 is SNHLY, CDR2 FYNNEI, per germline. CDR3: CATSETGGIDGYTF. The CDR3 region has the DNA TGTGCCACCTCCGAGACAGGGGGCATTGATGGCTACACCTTC.